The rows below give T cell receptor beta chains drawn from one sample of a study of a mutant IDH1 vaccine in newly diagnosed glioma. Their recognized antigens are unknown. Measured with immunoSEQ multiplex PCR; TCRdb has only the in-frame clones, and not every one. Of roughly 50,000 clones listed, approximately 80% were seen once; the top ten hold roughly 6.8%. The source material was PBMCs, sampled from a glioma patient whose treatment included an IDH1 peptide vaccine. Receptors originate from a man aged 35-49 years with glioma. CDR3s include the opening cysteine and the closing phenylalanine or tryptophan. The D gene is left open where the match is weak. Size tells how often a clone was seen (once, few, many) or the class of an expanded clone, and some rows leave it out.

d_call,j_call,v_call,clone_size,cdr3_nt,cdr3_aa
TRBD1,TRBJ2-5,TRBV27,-,TGTGCCAGCGGGGCAGGGGGATCGTACCAAGAGACCCAGTACTTC,CASGAGGSYQETQYF
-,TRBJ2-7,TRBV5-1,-,TGCGCCAGCAGCTTGGCCGCACGCTCCTACGAGCAGTACTTC,CASSLAARSYEQYF
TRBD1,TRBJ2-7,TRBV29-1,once,TGCAGCGTTGGGCGTGCAGGGGGATCCTACGAGCAGTACTTC,CSVGRAGGSYEQYF
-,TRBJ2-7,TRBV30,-,TGTGCCTGGAGTCGTTTTTTATCCGAGCAGTACTTC,CAWSRFLSEQYF
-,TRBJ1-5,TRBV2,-,TGTGCCAGCACCAACCTGGACGGCATAAGTCCCCAGCATTTT,CASTNLDGISPQHF
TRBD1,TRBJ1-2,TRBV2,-,TGTGCCAGCAGTGAGCGGGACAGGGGAGGGAATGGCTACACCTTC,CASSERDRGGNGYTF
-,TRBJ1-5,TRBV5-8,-,TGTGCCAGCAGCTGGGGTCGGGGAGTCAATCAGCCCCAGCATTTT,CASSWGRGVNQPQHF
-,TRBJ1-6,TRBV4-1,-,TGCGCCAGCAGCCCCTCCCGGGTCCCACCCCTCCACTTT,CASSPSRVPPLHF
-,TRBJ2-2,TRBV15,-,TGTGCCACCAGCAGGAGGGGGGAGAACACCGGGGAGCTGTTTTTT,CATSRRGENTGELFF
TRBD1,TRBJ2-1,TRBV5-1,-,TGCGCCAGCAGCTTGGGACAGGGTCTTAATGAGCAGTTCTTC,CASSLGQGLNEQFF
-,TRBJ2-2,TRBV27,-,TGTGCCAGCAGTCCCTTTGCCGGGGAGCTGTTTTTT,CASSPFAGELFF
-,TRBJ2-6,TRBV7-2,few,TGTGCCAGTAGGGTGGCTGGGGCCAACGTCCTGACTTTC,CASRVAGANVLTF
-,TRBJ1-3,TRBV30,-,TGTGCCTGGAGTGTATTCGGACAACGAAACACCATATATTTT,CAWSVFGQRNTIYF
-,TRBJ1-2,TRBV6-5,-,TGTGCCAGCAGTTACGACAGGTGGAGCGATGGCTACACCTTC,CASSYDRWSDGYTF
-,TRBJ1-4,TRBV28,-,TGTGCCAGCAGTGCCTGGGATGCAACTAATGAAAAACTGTTTTTT,CASSAWDATNEKLFF
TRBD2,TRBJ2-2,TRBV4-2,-,TGTGCCAGCAGCCGGCTGGCGGGGGACAACACCGGGGAGCTGTTTTTT,CASSRLAGDNTGELFF